A selection of T cell receptor beta chains follows, all from one sample in a study of blood T cell repertoires in COVID-19. The repertoire was sequenced with immunoSEQ multiplex PCR; TCRdb's copy has only in-frame clones and lacks some. This table has over 250,000 clones, around 92% appearing once. The sample was peripheral blood. These receptors were collected from a person under 35 with COVID-19, enrolled during active disease. The CDR3 runs from the conserved cysteine through the conserved F or W. D genes are given only for firm matches. Not all rows give a size; the values are once, few, many and, for expanded clones, a class.

CDR3 length	clone size	D gene	V gene	J gene	CDR3 DNA	CDR3 protein
16	-	-	TRBV27	TRBJ2-4	TGTGCCAGCAGTGGAGTAGGGGTTAATGCCAAAAACATTCAGTACTTC	CASSGVGVNAKNIQYF
14	once	-	TRBV4-1	TRBJ1-4	TGCGCCAGCAGTTCTGAGGGAGATGGTGAAAAACTGTTTTTT	CASSSEGDGEKLFF
15	-	TRBD2	TRBV7-3	TRBJ2-1	TGTGCCAGCAGCGAAGGCGGGACTAGCCCCAATGAGCAGTTCTTC	CASSEGGTSPNEQFF
15	-	TRBD2	TRBV6-1	TRBJ2-7	TGTGCCAGCAGTGAAGCTAGCGGGAGGGCCTCCGAGCAGTACTTC	CASSEASGRASEQYF
21	once	TRBD2	TRBV24-1	TRBJ2-1	TGTGCCACCAGTGATTATGGGTTGGCTAGCGGGAGGGAATTTTCCTACAATGAGCAGTTCTTC	CATSDYGLASGREFSYNEQFF
18	-	TRBD2	TRBV24-1	TRBJ2-1	TGTGCCACCAGTAGGGGACCGCGACTAGCGGGAGGGCCGGGTGAGCAGTTCTTC	CATSRGPRLAGGPGEQFF
17	-	TRBD1	TRBV9	TRBJ1-1	TGTGCCAGCAGCGCGACTCCCGGGACAGACTCGAACACTGAAGCTTTCTTT	CASSATPGTDSNTEAFF
15	-	TRBD1	TRBV15	TRBJ2-2	TGTGCCACCAGCTCTTGGACAGGGAAATCCGGGGAGCTGTTTTTT	CATSSWTGKSGELFF
15	-	-	TRBV6-5	TRBJ2-5	TGTGCCAGTTGCGGGGAGAGGGGGCCTCAAGAGACCCAGTACTTC	CASCGERGPQETQYF
15	few	-	TRBV5-6	TRBJ1-6	TGTGCCAGCAGCTGGGCGACAGGACCAAATTCACCCCTCCACTTT	CASSWATGPNSPLHF
12	-	-	TRBV9	TRBJ2-1	TGTGCCAGCAGCCAGCGGGACAATGAGCAGTTCTTC	CASSQRDNEQFF
14	once	TRBD2	TRBV6-5	TRBJ2-3	TGTGCCAGCAGAAGAGCGGGAGCGGCAGATACGCAGTATTTT	CASRRAGAADTQYF
14	-	-	TRBV30	TRBJ2-3	TGTGCCTGGAGTGTTGGGGGCTGGGAAGATACGCAGTATTTT	CAWSVGGWEDTQYF
14	-	-	TRBV2	TRBJ1-2	TGTGCCAGCAGTGAAGCGCGCGTAAACTATGGCTACACCTTC	CASSEARVNYGYTF
15	-	TRBD1	TRBV5-1	TRBJ1-1	TGCGCCAGCAGCTTGCCGGACAGGTCGGCCACTGAAGCTTTCTTT	CASSLPDRSATEAFF
14	-	TRBD1	TRBV13	TRBJ2-5	TGTGCCAGCAGCGTCGGACAGGCGGCCGAGACCCAGTACTTC	CASSVGQAAETQYF
16	-	TRBD2	TRBV6-1	TRBJ2-7	TGTGCCAGCAGTGAAGTTCTAGCGGGCGAGGCCTACGAGCAGTACTTC	CASSEVLAGEAYEQYF
14	-	TRBD2	TRBV5-1	TRBJ2-7	TGCGCCAGCAGCCCCTTAGCGGGAGCCTACGAGCAGTACTTC	CASSPLAGAYEQYF
16	-	TRBD2	TRBV7-8	TRBJ2-3	TGTGCCAGCAGGTCCGAGGGGCGGGAGTGGTCAGATACGCAGTATTTT	CASRSEGREWSDTQYF
17	-	TRBD1	TRBV19	TRBJ2-7	TGTGCCAGTAGTTCCCCAGGACAGGGGGGACCCCCGATCGAGCAGTACTTC	CASSSPGQGGPPIEQYF